Below are 10 T cell receptor beta chains sequenced from a single sample in a study of resident and recirculating memory T cells in vitiligo. Libraries were prepared by immunoSEQ multiplex PCR; TCRdb keeps only in-frame clonotypes and omits some of them. The table has 55,000 to 75,000 clones, roughly nine tenths seen once; the top ten hold around 4.6%. The sequenced material came from blood. These receptors were collected from a male donor with vitiligo.

Notes on this clone: A read error may account for a junction end that differs from germline. The gene calls are TRBV7-7 and TRBJ2-3; D perhaps matches TRBD2 (6 bases). Germline CDR1 and CDR2: SSHAT and FNYEAQ (reference sequence). The CDR3 loop spans 15 amino acids. CDR3 nucleotide sequence: TGTGCTAGCAGCCCCGGGACCATCGGGGGAGATACGCAGTATTTT. It encodes CASSPGTIGGDTQYF. Full variable domain (rest looked up from reference TRBV7-7 and TRBJ2-3): GAGVSQSPRYKVTKRGQDVTLRCDPISSHATLYWYQQALGQGPEFLTYFNYEAQPDKSGLPSDRFSAERPEGSISTLTIQRTEQRDSAMYRCASSPGTIGGDTQYFGPGTRLTVL.

The chain recombines TRBV5-1 with TRBJ2-7, with D unresolved. The V end was cut by 5 bases, the J end by 0 bases, with 15 bases between. Germline V CDR1 and CDR2: SGHRS, YFSETQ. CDR3 size: 15 residues. The CDR3 here is CASSLNGQTSYEQYF. DNA for the CDR3: TGCGCCAGCAGTCTCAATGGGCAGACCTCCTACGAGCAGTACTTC. The variable domain in full, with the rest retrieved from reference TRBV5-1 and TRBJ2-7, is KAGVTQTPRYLIKTRGQQVTLSCSPISGHRSVSWYQQTPGQGLQFLFEYFSETQRNKGNFPGRFSGRQFSNSRSEMNVSTLELGDSALYLCASSLNGQTSYEQYFGPGTRLTVT.

The V and J genes are TRBV6-5 and TRBJ1-5, with D possibly being TRBD1 (6 bases). The CDR3 extends over 13 amino acids. The V gene's germline CDR1 is MNHEY and CDR2 SVGAGI. V dropped 6 bases and J dropped 7 bases, with 13 bases sitting between them. CDR3 nucleotide sequence: TGTGCCAGCAGCTCGGACAGTGGGCAGCCCCAGCATTTT. Protein: CASSSDSGQPQHF.

This clone was seen only once. The chain couples TRBV11-2 to TRBJ2-7; the D is unclear. Germline loops: CDR1 SGHAT, CDR2 FQNNGV. Trimming cost V 2 bases and J 4 bases, with 12 bases left between them. The CDR3 sequence is 14 residues long. The CDR3: CASSLIGLKYEQYF. CDR3 DNA: TGTGCCAGCAGCTTAATCGGTCTCAAATACGAGCAGTACTTC.

V and J are TRBV4-3 and TRBJ2-6; D perhaps matches TRBD2 (6 bases). The V and J ends lost 0 bases and 2 bases respectively, with 8 bases between them. This CDR3 comprises 16 residues. Germline V gene data show CDR1 as LGHNA and CDR2 as YSLEER. CDR3 nucleotide sequence: TGCGCCAGCAGCCAAGAGGAGGGGACTGGGGCCAACGTCCTGACTTTC. This gives the protein CASSQEEGTGANVLTF.

The chain links TRBV2 to TRBJ2-7, with 8 positions matching TRBD1. CDR3 length: 13 amino acids. V shed 8 bases and J 12 bases; nucleotides not matched to a gene: 15. The germline gives CDR1 SNHLY, CDR2 FYNNEI. This CDR3 is CASGIGQGSSMYF. The CDR3 bases are TGTGCCAGCGGCATCGGACAGGGAAGCTCGATGTACTTC. The full variable domain, rest sourced from reference TRBV2 and TRBJ2-7, is EPEVTQTPSHQVTQMGQEVILRCVPISNHLYFYWYRQILGQKVEFLVSFYNNEISEKSEIFDDQFSVERPDGSNFTLKIRSTKLEDSAMYFCASGIGQGSSMYFGPGTRLTVT.

V usage is TRBV2 and J usage is TRBJ2-2; 15 bases are shared with TRBD2. V lost 6 bases, J lost 1 base, and 3 bases stayed unmatched. Germline CDR1 reads SNHLY; CDR2 reads FYNNEI. The CDR3 consists of 17 residues. The CDR3 DNA reads TGTGCCAGCAGGACGGGACTAGCGGGGGGGAACACCGGGGAGCTGTTTTTT. Its protein is CASRTGLAGGNTGELFF. Filled out from reference TRBV2 and TRBJ2-2, the complete variable domain reads EPEVTQTPSHQVTQMGQEVILRCVPISNHLYFYWYRQILGQKVEFLVSFYNNEISEKSEIFDDQFSVERPDGSNFTLKIRSTKLEDSAMYFCASRTGLAGGNTGELFFGEGSRLTVL.

V and J are TRBV4-2 and TRBJ2-1; 9 bases fit TRBD1. This CDR3 has 16 residues. Germline V lookup: CDR1 LGHNA, CDR2 YNFKEQ. Trimming at V came to 0 bases and at J to 3 bases, leaving 3 bases not matched to a gene. The CDR3 loop is CASSQESGQGYNEQFF. The CDR3 DNA reads as TGTGCCAGCAGCCAAGAATCGGGACAGGGCTACAATGAGCAGTTCTTC.

The V call is TRBV19, the J call TRBJ2-1; possibly TRBD1 for D (5 bases). Germline V lookup: CDR1 LNHDA, CDR2 SQIVND (reference sequence). The CDR3 covers 17 residues. Deletions cut 4 bases from V and 0 bases from J, with 16 bases between. The CDR3 sequence: CASSSREGVSSYNEQFF. The CDR3 DNA reads TGTGCCAGTAGTAGCAGGGAAGGGGTTAGCTCCTACAATGAGCAGTTCTTC.

Points on this clone: The junction does not match germline at one end; this may be a read error. The CDR3 DNA reads as TGTGCCAGCAGTTTCTCTAGGACTAGCGGGTACAGTGAGCAGTTCTTC. Its translation: CASSFSRTSGYSEQFF. This chain connects TRBV28 to TRBJ2-1, with 11 bases lining up with TRBD2. Germline-derived CDR1 and CDR2 are MDHEN and SYDVKM. CDR3 length equals 16 residues.